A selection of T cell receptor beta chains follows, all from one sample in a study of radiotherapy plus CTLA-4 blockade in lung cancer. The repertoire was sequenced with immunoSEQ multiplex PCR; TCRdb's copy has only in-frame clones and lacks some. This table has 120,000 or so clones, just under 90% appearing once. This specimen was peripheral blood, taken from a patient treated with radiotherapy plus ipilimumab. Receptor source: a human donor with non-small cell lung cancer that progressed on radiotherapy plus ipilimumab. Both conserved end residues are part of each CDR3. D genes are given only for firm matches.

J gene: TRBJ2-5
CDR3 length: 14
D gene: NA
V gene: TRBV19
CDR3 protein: CASSIMQGGETQYF
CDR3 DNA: TGTGCCAGTAGTATAATGCAGGGGGGAGAGACCCAGTACTTC

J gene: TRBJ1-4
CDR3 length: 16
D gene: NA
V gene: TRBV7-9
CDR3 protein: CASSFSTMGRFEKLFF
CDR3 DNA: TGTGCCAGCAGCTTCTCCACGATGGGCAGATTTGAAAAACTGTTTTTT

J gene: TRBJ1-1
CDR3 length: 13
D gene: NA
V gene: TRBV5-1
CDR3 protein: CASSLRPDAEAFF
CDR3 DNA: TGCGCCAGCAGCTTGAGGCCAGACGCTGAAGCTTTCTTT

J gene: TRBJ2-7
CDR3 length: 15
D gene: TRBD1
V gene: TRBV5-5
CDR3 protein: CASSLGGQGGYEQYF
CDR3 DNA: TGTGCCAGCAGCTTGGGCGGACAGGGTGGCTACGAGCAGTACTTC

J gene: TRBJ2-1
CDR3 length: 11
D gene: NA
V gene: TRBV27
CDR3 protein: CASRVSGEQFF
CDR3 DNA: TGTGCCAGCAGGGTAAGCGGTGAGCAGTTCTTC

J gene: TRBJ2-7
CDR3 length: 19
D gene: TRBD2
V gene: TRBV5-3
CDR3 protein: CARSPPAAGLPILSYEQYF
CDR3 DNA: TGTGCCAGAAGCCCACCCGCCGCGGGACTACCAATACTCTCCTACGAGCAGTACTTC

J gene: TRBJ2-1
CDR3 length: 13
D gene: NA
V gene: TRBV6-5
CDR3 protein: CASTASAGGEQFF
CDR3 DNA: TGTGCCAGCACCGCAAGTGCTGGCGGAGAGCAGTTCTTC

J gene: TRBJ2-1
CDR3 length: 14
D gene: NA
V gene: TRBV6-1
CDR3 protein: CASSEGQGFNEQFF
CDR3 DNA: TGTGCCAGCAGTGAGGGGCAGGGGTTCAATGAGCAGTTCTTC

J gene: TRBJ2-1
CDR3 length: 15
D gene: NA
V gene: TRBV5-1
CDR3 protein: CASSLASTQGNEQFF
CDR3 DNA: TGCGCCAGCAGCTTGGCCTCTACACAGGGAAATGAGCAGTTCTTC

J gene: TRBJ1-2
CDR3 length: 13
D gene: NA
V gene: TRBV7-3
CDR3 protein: CASSPGAGYGYTF
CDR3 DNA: TGTGCCAGCAGCCCAGGGGCTGGCTATGGCTACACCTTC

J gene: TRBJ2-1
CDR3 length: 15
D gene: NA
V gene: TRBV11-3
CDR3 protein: CASSLDHIASNEQFF
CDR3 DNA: TGTGCCAGCAGCTTAGATCACATAGCCTCCAATGAGCAGTTCTTC

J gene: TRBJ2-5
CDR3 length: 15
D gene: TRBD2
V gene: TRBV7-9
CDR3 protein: CASSFAGALQETQYF
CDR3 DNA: TGTGCCAGCAGCTTTGCGGGAGCCCTCCAAGAGACCCAGTACTTC

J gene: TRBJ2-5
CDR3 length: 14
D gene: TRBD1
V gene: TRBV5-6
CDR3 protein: CASSSDRGQETQYF
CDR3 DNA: TGTGCCAGCAGCTCCGACAGGGGGCAAGAGACCCAGTACTTC

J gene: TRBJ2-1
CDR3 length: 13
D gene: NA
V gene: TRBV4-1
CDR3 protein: CASSQDRATEQFF
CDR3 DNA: TGCGCCAGCAGCCAAGATAGGGCAACGGAGCAGTTCTTC

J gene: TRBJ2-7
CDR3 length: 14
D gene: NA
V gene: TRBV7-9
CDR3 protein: CASSPPRDPYEQYF
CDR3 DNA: TGTGCCAGCAGCCCCCCAAGGGACCCCTACGAGCAGTACTTC

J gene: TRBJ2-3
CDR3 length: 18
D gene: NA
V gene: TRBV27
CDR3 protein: CASSLFKWDYDRSDTQYF
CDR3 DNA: TGTGCCAGCAGTTTATTTAAGTGGGATTATGACAGGTCAGATACGCAGTATTTT

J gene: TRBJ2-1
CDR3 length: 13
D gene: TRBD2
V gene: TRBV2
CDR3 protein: CASKTSGSVEQFF
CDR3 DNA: TGTGCCAGCAAGACTAGCGGGAGTGTTGAGCAGTTCTTC

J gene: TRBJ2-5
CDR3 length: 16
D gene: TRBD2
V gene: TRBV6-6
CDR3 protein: CASTLGTSGPLETQYF
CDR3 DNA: TGTGCCAGCACCCTGGGGACTAGCGGCCCTTTGGAGACCCAGTACTTC

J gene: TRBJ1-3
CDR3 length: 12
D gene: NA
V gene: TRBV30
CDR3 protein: CAWSDSANTIYF
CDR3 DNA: TGTGCCTGGAGTGACAGTGCAAACACCATATATTTT

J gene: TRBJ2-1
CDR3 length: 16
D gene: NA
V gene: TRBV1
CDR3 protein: CTSSPYLGQSYNEQFF
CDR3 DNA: TGCACCAGCAGCCCGTATCTTGGGCAATCCTACAATGAGCAGTTCTTC

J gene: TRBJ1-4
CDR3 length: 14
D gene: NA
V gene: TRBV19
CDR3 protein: CASSIGTRGEKLFF
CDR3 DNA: TGTGCCAGTAGTATTGGGACTAGGGGAGAAAAACTGTTTTTT

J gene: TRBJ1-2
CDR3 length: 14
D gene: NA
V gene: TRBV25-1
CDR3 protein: CASSESTSQYGYTF
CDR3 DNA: TGTGCCAGCAGTGAGTCGACATCCCAATATGGCTACACCTTC

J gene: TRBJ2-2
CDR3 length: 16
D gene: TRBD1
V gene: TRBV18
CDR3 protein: CASSSEVTGVSGELFF
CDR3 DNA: TGTGCCAGCTCTTCGGAAGTGACAGGGGTTTCCGGGGAGCTGTTTTTT

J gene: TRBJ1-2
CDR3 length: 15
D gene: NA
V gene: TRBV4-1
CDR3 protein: CASSQGTFRDYGYTF
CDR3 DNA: TGCGCCAGCAGCCAGGGGACCTTTAGGGACTATGGCTACACCTTC

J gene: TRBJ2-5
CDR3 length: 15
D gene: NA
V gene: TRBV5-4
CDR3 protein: CASSLAEQGQETQYF
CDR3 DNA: TGTGCCAGCAGCTTGGCCGAGCAGGGCCAAGAGACCCAGTACTTC